A single T cell receptor beta chain is shown here with its context. Its cognate antigen is unknown. The sample is drawn from a study of type 1 and type 2 diabetes patients. Across the whole study: T cells were magnetically sorted from PBMCs as CD4+ or CD8+ subsets. Across the study, some 20 million paired-end reads were produced. Whole-study findings and limits: Highly-expanded CD4+ clones were few in type 2 diabetes, median one, approximately 3.9% of reads.

PCR was run on genomic DNA. Amplification of the beta chain CDR3 used 30 forward and 13 reverse multiplex primers. TCRdb reanalysed the multiplex PCR reads using MiXCR and keeps one entry per CDR3 protein. The table has about 290,000 distinct CDR3 sequences, around 47% seen once. The sample taken for sequencing was peripheral blood mononuclear cells (PBMCs). The TCR originated in a man younger than 30 with type 2 diabetes.

This CDR3 is CASRQGGYTF. The CDR3 nucleotides are TGTGCCAGCAGGCAAGGAGGCTACACCTTC. The chain couples TRBV5-6 to TRBJ1-2; D is uncertain. Germline V gene lookup returns CDR1 SGHDT and CDR2 YYEEEE. Trimming cost V 5 bases and J 8 bases, with 7 bases left between them. The CDR3 totals 10 residues. Full variable domain (remainder filled in from reference TRBV5-6 and TRBJ1-2): DAGVTQSPTHLIKTRGQQVTLRCSPKSGHDTVSWYQQALGQGPQFIFQYYEEEERQRGNFPDRFSGHQFPNYSSELNVNALLLGDSALYLCASRQGGYTFGSGTRLTVV.